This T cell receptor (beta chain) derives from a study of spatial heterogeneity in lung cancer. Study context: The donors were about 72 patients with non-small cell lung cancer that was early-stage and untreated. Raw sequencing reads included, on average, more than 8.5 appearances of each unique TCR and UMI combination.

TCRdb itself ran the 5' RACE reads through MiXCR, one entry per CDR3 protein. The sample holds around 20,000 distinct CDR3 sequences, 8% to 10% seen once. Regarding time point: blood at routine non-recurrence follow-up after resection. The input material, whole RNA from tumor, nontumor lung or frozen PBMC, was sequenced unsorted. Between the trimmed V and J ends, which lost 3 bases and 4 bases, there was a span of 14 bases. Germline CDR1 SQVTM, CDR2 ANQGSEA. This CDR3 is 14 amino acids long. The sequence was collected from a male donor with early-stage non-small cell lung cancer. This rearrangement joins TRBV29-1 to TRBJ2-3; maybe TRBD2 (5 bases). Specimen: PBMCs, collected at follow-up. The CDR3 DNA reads TGCAGCGTTGAGGGGAGCCAACGAGCAGATACGCAGTATTTT. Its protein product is CSVEGSQRADTQYF.